This T cell receptor beta chain is drawn from a study of blood T cell repertoires in COVID-19. The wider study: From the United States, Italy and Spain came samples of acute and convalescent COVID-19.

Sequenced by immunoSEQ multiplex PCR; TCRdb stores in-frame clones only, minus some. This table has fewer than 350,000 clones, around 90% appearing once. Each participant's cohort was designated according to participant-reported clinical history. This TCR was sampled from a woman aged 18-29 years with acute COVID-19. Sequencing was performed on PBMCs or T cells enriched from blood (not recorded which).

This CDR3 reads CASRDRDYEQYF. CDR3 in DNA: TGTGCCAGCAGGGACAGGGACTACGAGCAGTACTTC. V gene TRBV6-6 combines with J gene TRBJ2-7; 8 bases agree with TRBD1. The CDR3 totals 12 residues. The trim removed 6 bases at V and 3 bases at J, leaving 1 base unmatched. Germline CDR1 MNHNY, CDR2 SVGAGI (reference sequence).